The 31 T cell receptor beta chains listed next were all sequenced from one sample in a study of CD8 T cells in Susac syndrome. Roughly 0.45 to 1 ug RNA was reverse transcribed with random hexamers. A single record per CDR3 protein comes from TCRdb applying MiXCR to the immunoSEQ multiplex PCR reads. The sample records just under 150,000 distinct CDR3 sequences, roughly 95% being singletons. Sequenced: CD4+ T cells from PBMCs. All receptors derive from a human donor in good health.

The CDR3 here is CASSWGYQPQHF. The CDR3 DNA follows: TGTGCCAGCAGCTGGGGCTATCAGCCCCAGCATTTT. The chain recombines TRBV28 with TRBJ1-5; TRBD1 might be the D (5 bases). V lost 6 bases, J lost 5 bases, and 8 bases lay in between. Germline assignment: CDR1 MDHEN and CDR2 SYDVKM. This CDR3 region has 12 residues.

Written as DNA, the CDR3 is TGCGCCAGCAGTGAGCCACTTGGGGAGACCCAGTACTTC. Amino acids: CASSEPLGETQYF. The chain has TRBV10-2 and TRBJ2-5, with no clear D. The CDR3 has 13 amino acids. Trimming removed 2 bases at V and 5 bases at J, with 9 bases between. The germline V gene has CDR1 WSHSY and CDR2 SAAADI.

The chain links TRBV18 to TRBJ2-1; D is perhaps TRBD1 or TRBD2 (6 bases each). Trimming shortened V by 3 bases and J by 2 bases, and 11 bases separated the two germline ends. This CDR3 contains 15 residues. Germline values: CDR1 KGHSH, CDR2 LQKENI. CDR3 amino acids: CASSPIGGPYNEQFF. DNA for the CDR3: TGTGCCAGCTCACCGATAGGGGGGCCCTACAATGAGCAGTTCTTC.

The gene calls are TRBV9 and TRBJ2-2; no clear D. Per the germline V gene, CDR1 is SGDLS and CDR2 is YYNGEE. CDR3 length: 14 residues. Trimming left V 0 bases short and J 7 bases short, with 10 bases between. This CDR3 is CASSVGSDRGELFF. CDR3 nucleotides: TGTGCCAGCAGCGTAGGTTCGGATCGCGGGGAGCTGTTTTTT. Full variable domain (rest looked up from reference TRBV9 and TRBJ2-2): DSGVTQTPKHLITATGQRVTLRCSPRSGDLSVYWYQQSLDQGLQFLIQYYNGEERAKGNILERFSAQQFPDLHSELNLSSLELGDSALYFCASSVGSDRGELFFGEGSRLTVL.

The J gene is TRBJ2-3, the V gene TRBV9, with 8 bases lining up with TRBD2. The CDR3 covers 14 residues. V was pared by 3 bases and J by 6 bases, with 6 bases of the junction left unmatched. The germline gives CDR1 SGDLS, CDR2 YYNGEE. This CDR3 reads CASSAVAGSDTQYF. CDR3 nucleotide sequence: TGTGCCAGCAGCGCCGTAGCGGGATCGGATACGCAGTATTTT.

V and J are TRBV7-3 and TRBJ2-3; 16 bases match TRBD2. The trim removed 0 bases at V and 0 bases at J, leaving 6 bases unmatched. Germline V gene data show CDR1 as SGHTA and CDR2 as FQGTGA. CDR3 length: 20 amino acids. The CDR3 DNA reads TGTGCCAGCAGCTTAACGGGACTAGCGGGAGGGCCTAAGAGCACAGATACGCAGTATTTT. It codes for CASSLTGLAGGPKSTDTQYF.

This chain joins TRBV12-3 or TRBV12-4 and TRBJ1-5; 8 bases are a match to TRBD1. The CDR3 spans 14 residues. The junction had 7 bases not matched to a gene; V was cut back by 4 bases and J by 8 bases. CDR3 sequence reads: CASSYTGGSKPQHF. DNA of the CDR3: TGTGCCAGCAGTTACACAGGGGGAAGCAAGCCCCAGCATTTT.

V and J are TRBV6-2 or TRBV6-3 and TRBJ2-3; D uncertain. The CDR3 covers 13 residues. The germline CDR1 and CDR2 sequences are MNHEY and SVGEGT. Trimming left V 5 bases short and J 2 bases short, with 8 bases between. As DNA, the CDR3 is TGTGCCAGCAGTGTCGGGCCCACAGATACGCAGTATTTT. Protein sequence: CASSVGPTDTQYF.

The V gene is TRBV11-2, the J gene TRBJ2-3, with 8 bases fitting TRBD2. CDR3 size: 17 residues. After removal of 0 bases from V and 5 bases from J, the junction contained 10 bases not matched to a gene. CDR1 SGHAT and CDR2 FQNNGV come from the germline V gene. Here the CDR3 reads CASSLDTLAGGGDTQYF. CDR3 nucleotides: TGTGCCAGCAGCTTAGATACCCTAGCGGGCGGCGGAGATACGCAGTATTTT.

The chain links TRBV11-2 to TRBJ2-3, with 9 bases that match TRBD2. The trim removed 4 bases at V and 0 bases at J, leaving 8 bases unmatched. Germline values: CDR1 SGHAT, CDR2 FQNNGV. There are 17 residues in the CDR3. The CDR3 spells CASSYSSSGVSTDTQYF. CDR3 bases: TGTGCCAGCAGCTATTCCTCTAGCGGGGTTAGCACAGATACGCAGTATTTT.

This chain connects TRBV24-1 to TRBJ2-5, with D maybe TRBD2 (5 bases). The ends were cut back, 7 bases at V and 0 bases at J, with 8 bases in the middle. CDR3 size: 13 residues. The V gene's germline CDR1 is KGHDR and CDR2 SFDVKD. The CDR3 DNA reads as TGTGCCACCAGCGGGATAGACCAAGAGACCCAGTACTTC. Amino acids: CATSGIDQETQYF.

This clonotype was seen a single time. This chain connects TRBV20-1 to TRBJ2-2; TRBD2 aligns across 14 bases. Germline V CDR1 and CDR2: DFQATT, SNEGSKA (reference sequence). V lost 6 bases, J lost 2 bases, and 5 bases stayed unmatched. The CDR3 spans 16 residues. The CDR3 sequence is CSAGTSGSPNTGELFF. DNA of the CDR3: TGCAGTGCCGGGACTAGCGGGAGCCCTAACACCGGGGAGCTGTTTTTT.

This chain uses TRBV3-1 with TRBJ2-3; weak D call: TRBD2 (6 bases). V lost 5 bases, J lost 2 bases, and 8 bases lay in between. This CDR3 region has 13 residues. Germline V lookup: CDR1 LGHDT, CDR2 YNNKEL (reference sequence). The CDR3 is CASSWDFTDTQYF. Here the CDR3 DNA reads TGTGCCAGCAGCTGGGACTTCACAGATACGCAGTATTTT.

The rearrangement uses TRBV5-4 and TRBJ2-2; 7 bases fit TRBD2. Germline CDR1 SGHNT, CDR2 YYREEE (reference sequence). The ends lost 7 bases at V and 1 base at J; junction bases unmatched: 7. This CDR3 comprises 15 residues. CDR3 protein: CASAGGSRNTGELFF. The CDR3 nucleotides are TGTGCCAGCGCAGGCGGGAGTAGGAACACCGGGGAGCTGTTTTTT.

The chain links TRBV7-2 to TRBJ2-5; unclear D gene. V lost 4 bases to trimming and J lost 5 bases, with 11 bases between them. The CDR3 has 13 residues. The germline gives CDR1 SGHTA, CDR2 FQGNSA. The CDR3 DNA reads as TGTGCCAGCAGCTCCCAGCCCGCGGAGACCCAGTACTTC. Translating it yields CASSSQPAETQYF.

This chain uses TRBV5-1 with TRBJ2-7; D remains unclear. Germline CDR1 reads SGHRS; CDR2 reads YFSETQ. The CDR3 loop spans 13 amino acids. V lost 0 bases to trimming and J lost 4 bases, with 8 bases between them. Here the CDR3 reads CASSLGTHYEQYF. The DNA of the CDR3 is TGCGCCAGCAGCTTGGGTACTCATTACGAGCAGTACTTC.

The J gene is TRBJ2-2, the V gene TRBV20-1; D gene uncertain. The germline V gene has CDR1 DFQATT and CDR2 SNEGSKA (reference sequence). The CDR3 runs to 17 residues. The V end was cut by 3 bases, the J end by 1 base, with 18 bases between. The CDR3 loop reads CSASRAVNAGNTGELFF. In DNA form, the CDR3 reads TGCAGTGCTAGCCGCGCAGTTAACGCTGGGAACACCGGGGAGCTGTTTTTT.

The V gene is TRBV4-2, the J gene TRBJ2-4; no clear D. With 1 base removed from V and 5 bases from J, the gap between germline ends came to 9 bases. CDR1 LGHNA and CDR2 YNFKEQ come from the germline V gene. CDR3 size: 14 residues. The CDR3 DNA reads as TGTGCCAGCAGCCAAGTAACACAGCAAAACATTCAGTACTTC. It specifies CASSQVTQQNIQYF.

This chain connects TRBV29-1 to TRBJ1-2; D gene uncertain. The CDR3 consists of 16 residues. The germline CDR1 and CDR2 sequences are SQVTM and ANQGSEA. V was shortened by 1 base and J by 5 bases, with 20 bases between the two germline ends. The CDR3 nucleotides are TGCAGCGTTGAAGGTGGAGTGTCGGGCTCGTGGTATGGCTACACCTTC. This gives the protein CSVEGGVSGSWYGYTF.

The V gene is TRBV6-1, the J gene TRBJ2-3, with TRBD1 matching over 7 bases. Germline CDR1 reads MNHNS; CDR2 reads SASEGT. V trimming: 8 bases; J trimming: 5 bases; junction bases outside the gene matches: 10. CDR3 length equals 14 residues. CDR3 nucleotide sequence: TGTGCCAGCGGGACAGCCTTACTTTTAGATACGCAGTATTTT. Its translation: CASGTALLLDTQYF.

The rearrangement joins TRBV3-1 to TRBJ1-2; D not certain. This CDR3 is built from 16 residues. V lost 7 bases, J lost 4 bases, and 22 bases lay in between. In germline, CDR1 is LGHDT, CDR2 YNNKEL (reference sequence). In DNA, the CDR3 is TGTGCCAGCACCACGAACTTATTCGAGGGCTCCTATGGCTACACCTTC. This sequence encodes CASTTNLFEGSYGYTF.

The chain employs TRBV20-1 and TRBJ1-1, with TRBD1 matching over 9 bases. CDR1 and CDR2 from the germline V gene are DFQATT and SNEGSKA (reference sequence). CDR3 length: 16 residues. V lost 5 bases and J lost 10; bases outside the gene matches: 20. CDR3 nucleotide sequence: TGCAGTGCTTCCAGTCCCGGGACAGGGTCCCCTGGGGCAGCTTTCTTT. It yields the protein CSASSPGTGSPGAAFF.

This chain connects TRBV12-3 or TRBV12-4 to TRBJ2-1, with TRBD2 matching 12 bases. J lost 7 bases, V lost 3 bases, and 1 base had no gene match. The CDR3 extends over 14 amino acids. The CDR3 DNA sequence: TGTGCCAGCAGTTTCGGGACTAGCGGGAATGAGCAGTTCTTC. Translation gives CASSFGTSGNEQFF.

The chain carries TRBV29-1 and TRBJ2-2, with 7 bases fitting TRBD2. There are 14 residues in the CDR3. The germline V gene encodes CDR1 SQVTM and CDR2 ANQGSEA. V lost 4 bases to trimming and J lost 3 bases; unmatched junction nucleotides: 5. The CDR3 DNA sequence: TGCAGCGTTGGCGGGAGACTTGACACCGGGGAGCTGTTTTTT. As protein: CSVGGRLDTGELFF.

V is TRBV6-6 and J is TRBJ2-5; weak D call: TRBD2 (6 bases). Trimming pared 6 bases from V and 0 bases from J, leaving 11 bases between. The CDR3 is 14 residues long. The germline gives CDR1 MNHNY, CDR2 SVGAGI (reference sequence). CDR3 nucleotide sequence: TGTGCCAGCAGCCCCGGCGGGAACCAAGAGACCCAGTACTTC. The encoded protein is CASSPGGNQETQYF.

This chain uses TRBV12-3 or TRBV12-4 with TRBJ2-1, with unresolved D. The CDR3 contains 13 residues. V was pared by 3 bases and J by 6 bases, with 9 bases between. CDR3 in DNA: TGTGCCAGCAGTTTGCGGCTGTTCAATGAGCAGTTCTTC. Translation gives CASSLRLFNEQFF.

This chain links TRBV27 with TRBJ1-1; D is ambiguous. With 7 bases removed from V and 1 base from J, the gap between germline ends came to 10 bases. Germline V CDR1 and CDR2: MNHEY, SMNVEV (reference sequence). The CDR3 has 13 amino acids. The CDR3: CASMNGWNTEAFF. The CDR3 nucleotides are TGTGCCAGCATGAACGGCTGGAACACTGAAGCTTTCTTT.

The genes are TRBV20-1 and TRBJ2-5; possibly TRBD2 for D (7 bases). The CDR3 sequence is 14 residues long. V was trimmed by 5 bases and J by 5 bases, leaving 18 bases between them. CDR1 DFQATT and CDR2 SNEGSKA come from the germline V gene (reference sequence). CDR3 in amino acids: CSASEGGRGETQYF. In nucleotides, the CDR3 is TGCAGTGCTTCGGAGGGGGGGCGAGGGGAGACCCAGTACTTC.

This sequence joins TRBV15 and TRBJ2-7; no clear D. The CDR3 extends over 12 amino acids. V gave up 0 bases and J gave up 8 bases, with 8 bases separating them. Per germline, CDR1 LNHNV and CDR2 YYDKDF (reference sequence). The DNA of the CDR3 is TGTGCCACCAGCAGAGATGGCCTCAAGCAGTACTTC. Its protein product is CATSRDGLKQYF.

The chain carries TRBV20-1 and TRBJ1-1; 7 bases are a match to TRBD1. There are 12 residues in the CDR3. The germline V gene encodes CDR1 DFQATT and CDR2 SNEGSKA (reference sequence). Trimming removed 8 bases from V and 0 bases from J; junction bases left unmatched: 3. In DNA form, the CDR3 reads TGCAGTCCACAGGGGATGAACACTGAAGCTTTCTTT. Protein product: CSPQGMNTEAFF.

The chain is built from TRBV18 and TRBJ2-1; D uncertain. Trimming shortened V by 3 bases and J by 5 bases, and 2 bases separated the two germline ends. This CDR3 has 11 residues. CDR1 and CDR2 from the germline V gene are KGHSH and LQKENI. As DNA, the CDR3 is TGTGCCAGCTCACCCAACAATGAGCAGTTCTTC. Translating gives CASSPNNEQFF. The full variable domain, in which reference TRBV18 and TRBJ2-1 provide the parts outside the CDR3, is NAGVMQNPRHLVRRRGQEARLRCSPMKGHSHVYWYRQLPEEGLKFMVYLQKENIIDESGMPKERFSAEFPKEGPSILRIQQVVRGDSAAYFCASSPNNEQFFGPGTRLTVL.